Listed here are 8 T cell receptor beta chains from one sample, sequenced in a study of T cell clonotyping in hematopoietic cell transplantation. The assay was immunoSEQ multiplex PCR, and TCRdb's table has in-frame clones only and misses some. Among several thousand clones listed, about 85% were seen once. The sample consisted of peripheral blood mononuclear cells, taken 180 days after allogeneic stem cell transplant. These receptors were obtained from a male patient aged 55 to 70 who had an allogeneic stem cell transplant from an unrelated donor, so T cells may come from the graft donor. Some clones in this sample may be carry-over from other donors' samples.

This clone was counted only a few times. V gene TRBV2 combines with J gene TRBJ2-7, with no clear D. V lost 6 bases to trimming and J lost 7 bases, with 13 bases between them. The length of the CDR3 is 12 residues. Germline V gene sequence: CDR1 SNHLY, CDR2 FYNNEI. CDR3 bases: TGTGCCAGCAGAGCGAATGCAAGAGAGCAGTACTTC. This sequence encodes CASRANAREQYF.

The chain carries TRBV30 and TRBJ2-1; either TRBD1 or TRBD2 may fit D (5 bases each). The CDR3 has 15 amino acids. The ends were cut back, 0 bases at V and 6 bases at J, with 15 bases in the middle. The germline V gene has CDR1 GTSNPN and CDR2 SVGIG (reference sequence). The CDR3 region is CAWSVGTRNGNEQFF. CDR3 bases: TGTGCCTGGAGTGTAGGGACCAGGAATGGCAATGAGCAGTTCTTC.

On this clone itself: One end of the junction varies from germline; a read error may be responsible. V gene TRBV29-1 combines with J gene TRBJ2-3; TRBD2 is a possible D gene (5 bases). The germline gives CDR1 SQVTM, CDR2 ANQGSEA. The CDR3 runs to 12 residues. The CDR3 here is CSVTWSTDTQYF. CDR3 DNA sequence: TGTAGCGTCACTTGGAGCACAGATACGCAGTATTTT.

This clone is termed large. The V gene is TRBV28, the J gene TRBJ2-1, with 8 bases aligning to TRBD2. The germline V gene has CDR1 MDHEN and CDR2 SYDVKM. The CDR3 consists of 18 residues. The ends lost 2 bases at V and 0 bases at J; junction bases unmatched: 9. CDR3 loop: CASSLEHLAGYSYNEQFF. CDR3 DNA: TGTGCCAGCAGTTTAGAGCACTTAGCGGGGTACTCCTACAATGAGCAGTTCTTC. Supplemented by reference TRBV28 and TRBJ2-1, the full variable domain reads DVKVTQSSRYLVKRTGEKVFLECVQDMDHENMFWYRQDPGLGLRLIYFSYDVKMKEKGDIPEGYSVSREKKERFSLILESASTNQTSMYLCASSLEHLAGYSYNEQFFGPGTRLTVL.

The chain combines TRBV10-2 with TRBJ1-1; unclear D gene. Trimming removed 2 bases from V and 8 bases from J, with 6 bases in between. This CDR3 spans 11 amino acids. Germline values: CDR1 WSHSY, CDR2 SAAADI. In DNA form, the CDR3 reads TGCGCCAGCAGTGAGGGAGGCGAAGCTTTCTTT. This codes for CASSEGGEAFF.

This chain joins TRBV2 and TRBJ2-7; 11 bases fit TRBD2. The germline CDR1 and CDR2 sequences are SNHLY and FYNNEI. The length of the CDR3 is 16 residues. V was clipped by 3 bases and J by 3 bases; unmatched bases: 7. CDR3 in amino acids: CASSDRGLAEGYEQYF. The CDR3 region has the DNA TGTGCCAGCAGTGACCGGGGACTAGCGGAGGGCTACGAGCAGTACTTC. The whole variable domain, filled in from reference TRBV2 and TRBJ2-7, reads EPEVTQTPSHQVTQMGQEVILRCVPISNHLYFYWYRQILGQKVEFLVSFYNNEISEKSEIFDDQFSVERPDGSNFTLKIRSTKLEDSAMYFCASSDRGLAEGYEQYFGPGTRLTVT.

V usage is TRBV10-3 and J usage is TRBJ2-7; D uncertain. The CDR3 is 12 residues long. V lost 4 bases to trimming and J lost 7 bases, with 11 bases between them. Germline V lookup: CDR1 ENHRY, CDR2 SYGVKD. The CDR3 DNA reads TGTGCCATCAGTGCCGATGGGGAAGAGCAGTACTTC. The encoded protein is CAISADGEEQYF.

The chain employs TRBV30 and TRBJ1-1; perhaps TRBD1 as D (5 bases). In germline, CDR1 is GTSNPN, CDR2 SVGIG (reference sequence). Trimming removed 0 bases from V and 0 bases from J, with 11 bases in between. There are 15 residues in the CDR3. The CDR3: CAWSVYPGMNTEAFF. In DNA, the CDR3 is TGTGCCTGGAGTGTCTACCCAGGGATGAACACTGAAGCTTTCTTT.